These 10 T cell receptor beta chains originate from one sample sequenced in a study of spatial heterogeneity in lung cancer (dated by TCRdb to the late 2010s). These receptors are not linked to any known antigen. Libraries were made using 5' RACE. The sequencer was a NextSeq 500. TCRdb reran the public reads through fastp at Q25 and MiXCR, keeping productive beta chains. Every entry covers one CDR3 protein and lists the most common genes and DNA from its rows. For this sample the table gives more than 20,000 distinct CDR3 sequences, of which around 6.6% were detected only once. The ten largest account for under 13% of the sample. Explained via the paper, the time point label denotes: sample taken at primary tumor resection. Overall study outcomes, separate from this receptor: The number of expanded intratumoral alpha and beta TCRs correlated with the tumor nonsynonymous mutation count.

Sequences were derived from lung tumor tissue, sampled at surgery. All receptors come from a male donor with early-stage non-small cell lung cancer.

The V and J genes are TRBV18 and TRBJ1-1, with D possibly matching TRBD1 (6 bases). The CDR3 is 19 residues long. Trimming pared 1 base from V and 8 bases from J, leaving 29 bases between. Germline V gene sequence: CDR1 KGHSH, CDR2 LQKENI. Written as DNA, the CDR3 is TGTGCCAGCTCACCACGCGGTATCAGGGGTGACCCCGGTTCGCCCGAAGCTTTCTTT. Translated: CASSPRGIRGDPGSPEAFF. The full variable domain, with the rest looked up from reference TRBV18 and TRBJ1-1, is NAGVMQNPRHLVRRRGQEARLRCSPMKGHSHVYWYRQLPEEGLKFMVYLQKENIIDESGMPKERFSAEFPKEGPSILRIQQVVRGDSAAYFCASSPRGIRGDPGSPEAFFGQGTRLTVV.

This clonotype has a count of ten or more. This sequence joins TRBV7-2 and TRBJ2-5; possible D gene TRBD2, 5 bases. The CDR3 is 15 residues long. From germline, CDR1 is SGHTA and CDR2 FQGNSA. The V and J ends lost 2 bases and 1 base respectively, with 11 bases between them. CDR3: CASSLQADVQETQYF. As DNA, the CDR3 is TGTGCCAGCAGCTTACAAGCGGATGTCCAAGAGACCCAGTACTTC. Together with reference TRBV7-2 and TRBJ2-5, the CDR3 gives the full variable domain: GAGVSQSPSNKVTEKGKDVELRCDPISGHTALYWYRQSLGQGLEFLIYFQGNSAPDKSGLPSDRFSAERTGGSVSTLTIQRTQQEDSAVYLCASSLQADVQETQYFGPGTRLLVL.

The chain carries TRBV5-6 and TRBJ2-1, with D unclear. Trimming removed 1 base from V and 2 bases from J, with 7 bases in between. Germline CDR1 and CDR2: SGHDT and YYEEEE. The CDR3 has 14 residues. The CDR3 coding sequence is TGTGCCAGCAGCTTGCTGGGCCCCTACAATGAGCAGTTCTTC. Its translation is CASSLLGPYNEQFF.

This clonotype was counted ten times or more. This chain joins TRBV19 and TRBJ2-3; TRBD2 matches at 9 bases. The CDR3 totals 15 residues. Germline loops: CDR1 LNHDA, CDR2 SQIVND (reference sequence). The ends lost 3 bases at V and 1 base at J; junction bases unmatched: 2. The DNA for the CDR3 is TGTGCCAGTAGTATCCTAGCGGGGCGCACAGATACGCAGTATTTT. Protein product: CASSILAGRTDTQYF.

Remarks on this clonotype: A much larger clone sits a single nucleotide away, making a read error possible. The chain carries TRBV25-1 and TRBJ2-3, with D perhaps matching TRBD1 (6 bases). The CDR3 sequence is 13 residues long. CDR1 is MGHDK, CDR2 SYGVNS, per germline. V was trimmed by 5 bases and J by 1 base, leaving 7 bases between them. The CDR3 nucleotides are TGTGCCAGCAGTAGACAGGGCACAGATACGCAGTATTTT. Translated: CASSRQGTDTQYF.

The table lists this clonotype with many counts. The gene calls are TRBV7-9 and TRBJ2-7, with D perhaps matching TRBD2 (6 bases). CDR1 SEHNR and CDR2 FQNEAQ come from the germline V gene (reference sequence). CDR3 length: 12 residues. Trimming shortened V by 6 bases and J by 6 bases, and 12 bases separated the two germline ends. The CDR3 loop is CASSRVGGEQYF. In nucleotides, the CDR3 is TGTGCCAGCAGTCGAGTGGGGGGCGAGCAGTACTTC.

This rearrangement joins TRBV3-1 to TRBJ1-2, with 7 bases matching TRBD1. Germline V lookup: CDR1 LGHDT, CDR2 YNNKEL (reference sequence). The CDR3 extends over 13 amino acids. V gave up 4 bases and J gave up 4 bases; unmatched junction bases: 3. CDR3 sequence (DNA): TGTGCCAGCAGCCTCCCAGGGGGCTATGGCTACACCTTC. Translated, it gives CASSLPGGYGYTF. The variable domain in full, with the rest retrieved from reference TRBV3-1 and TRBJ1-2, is DTAVSQTPKYLVTQMGNDKSIKCEQNLGHDTMYWYKQDSKKFLKIMFSYNNKELIINETVPNRFSPKSPDKAHLNLHINSLELGDSAVYFCASSLPGGYGYTFGSGTRLTVV.

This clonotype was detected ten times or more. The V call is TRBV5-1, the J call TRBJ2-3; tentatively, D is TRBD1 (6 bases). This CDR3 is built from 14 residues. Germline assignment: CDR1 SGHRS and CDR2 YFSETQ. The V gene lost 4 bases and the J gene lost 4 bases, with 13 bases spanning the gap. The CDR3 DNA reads TGCGCCAGCAGCCCCACAGGGTATGCAGATACGCAGTATTTT. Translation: CASSPTGYADTQYF.

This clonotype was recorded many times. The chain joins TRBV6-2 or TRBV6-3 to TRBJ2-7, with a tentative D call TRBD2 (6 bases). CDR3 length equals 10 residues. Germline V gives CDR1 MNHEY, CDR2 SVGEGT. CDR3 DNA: TGTGTGGCGGGGACCTACGAGCAGTACTTC. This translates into CVAGTYEQYF.

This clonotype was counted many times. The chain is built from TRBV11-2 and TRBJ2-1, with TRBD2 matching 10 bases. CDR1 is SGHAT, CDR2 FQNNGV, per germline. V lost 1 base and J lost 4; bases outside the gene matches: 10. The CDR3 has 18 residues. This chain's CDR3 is CASSLGRSLAGVYNEQFF. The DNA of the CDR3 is TGTGCCAGCAGCTTAGGAAGAAGTCTAGCGGGGGTTTACAATGAGCAGTTCTTC.